This T cell receptor (beta chain) was retrieved from a study of T cells after yellow fever vaccination. Across the whole study: Fractions containing few cells were prepared with SMART-Seq v4 Ultra Low Input.

For TCR, cDNA came from 5'RACE template switching, which added a universal primer site and UMIs. TCRdb reanalysed the 5' RACE reads using MiXCR and keeps one entry per CDR3 protein. The sample holds 100,000 to 150,000 distinct CDR3 sequences; 8.9% are singletons and the top ten take less than 40%. The CDR3 sequence is 14 residues long. From germline, CDR1 is LGHNA and CDR2 YNFKEQ. Trimming removed 2 bases from V and 5 bases from J, with 11 bases in between. Study-wide findings and caveats: Post-booster samples contained most primary-vaccination clones (approximately 97% CD4, less than 90% CD8). A small proportion of clonotypes was detected in both the CD4 and CD8 compartments.

This clonotype was counted only a few times. Its cognate antigen is unknown. The clonotype originates from a man between 18 and 29 years old who received the YFV17D yellow fever vaccine. This specimen was CD8+ T cells sorted from PBMCs, taken on the day of the yellow fever booster vaccination. This chain joins TRBV4-2 and TRBJ2-3; D not resolved. The CDR3 is CASSQWDSQDTQYF. In nucleotides, the CDR3 is TGTGCCAGCAGCCAATGGGATTCCCAAGATACGCAGTATTTT.